A single sample is the source of the 14 T cell receptor beta chains below, sequenced in a study of CD8 T cells in Susac syndrome. Random hexamers were used to reverse transcribe an amount of roughly 0.5 to 1 ug RNA. MiXCR, applied by TCRdb to the immunoSEQ multiplex PCR reads, yields one record per CDR3 protein. The sample records approximately 160,000 distinct CDR3 sequences, 90% to 95% being singletons. The sample was CD4+ T cells from PBMCs. These receptors all come from a human donor with multiple sclerosis.

The rearrangement links TRBV28 to TRBJ2-7; tentatively, D is TRBD1 (7 bases). The CDR3 totals 15 residues. With 4 bases removed from V and 3 bases from J, the gap between germline ends came to 16 bases. Per germline, CDR1 MDHEN and CDR2 SYDVKM. Here the CDR3 reads CASSSAGGRNYEQYF. DNA for the CDR3: TGTGCCAGCAGTTCCGCAGGGGGGCGCAACTACGAGCAGTACTTC. Looking up the rest from reference TRBV28 and TRBJ2-7 gives the full variable domain: DVKVTQSSRYLVKRTGEKVFLECVQDMDHENMFWYRQDPGLGLRLIYFSYDVKMKEKGDIPEGYSVSREKKERFSLILESASTNQTSMYLCASSSAGGRNYEQYFGPGTRLTVT.

V is TRBV7-9 and J is TRBJ2-1; D is perhaps TRBD2 (7 bases). V lost 5 bases and J lost 5, with 22 bases in between. The V gene's germline CDR1 is SEHNR and CDR2 FQNEAQ (reference sequence). This CDR3 spans 17 amino acids. The CDR3 region has the DNA TGTGCCAGCAGCAAGGGGCGGGGGCCCATACTTCACAATGAGCAGTTCTTC. Its protein is CASSKGRGPILHNEQFF.

V usage is TRBV12-3 or TRBV12-4 and J usage is TRBJ1-1; TRBD1 aligns across 9 bases. The CDR3 runs to 15 residues. Losses at the gene ends were 5 bases for V and 2 bases for J; bases not matched to a gene: 6. For the CDR3, the DNA is TGTGCCAGCAGTATTCAGACAGGGGGAAACACTGAAGCTTTCTTT. Its protein product is CASSIQTGGNTEAFF.

This chain's CDR3 is CATKQGAFSYEQYF. CDR3 coding DNA: TGTGCCACTAAACAGGGGGCCTTCTCCTACGAGCAGTACTTC. The chain joins TRBV15 to TRBJ2-7, with 9 bases lining up with TRBD1. Germline V gives CDR1 LNHNV, CDR2 YYDKDF (reference sequence). CDR3 size: 14 residues. J gave up 0 bases and V 9 bases, and 6 bases lay outside the gene matches.

The chain recombines TRBV5-1 with TRBJ1-4; no firm D call. V was clipped by 2 bases and J by 8 bases, with 13 bases between them. CDR1 is SGHRS, CDR2 YFSETQ, per germline. The CDR3 contains 14 residues. In DNA, the CDR3 is TGCGCCAGCAGCTTAGATTTGAGTAGGGAAAAACTGTTTTTT. As protein: CASSLDLSREKLFF.

V is TRBV15 and J is TRBJ2-7; 9 positions match TRBD1. Losses at the gene ends were 3 bases for V and 12 bases for J; bases not matched to a gene: 9. Germline V gene sequence: CDR1 LNHNV, CDR2 YYDKDF (reference sequence). This CDR3 contains 13 residues. This CDR3 is CATSREDRGLPYF. The CDR3 nucleotides read TGTGCCACCAGCAGGGAGGACAGGGGACTTCCGTACTTC.

DNA for the CDR3: TGTGCCAGCAGTTTGAAAGGGGGGACTGAAGCTTTCTTT. This translates into CASSLKGGTEAFF. This rearrangement joins TRBV27 to TRBJ1-1, with TRBD1 as a possible D gene (6 bases). Germline-derived CDR1 and CDR2 are MNHEY and SMNVEV (reference sequence). This CDR3 is built from 13 residues. V was pared by 3 bases and J by 5 bases, with 10 bases between.

This sequence joins TRBV7-3 and TRBJ2-1; the match to TRBD2 covers 8 bases. This CDR3 is 16 amino acids long. V dropped 5 bases and J dropped 2; count of bases not matched to a gene: 8. CDR1 is SGHTA and CDR2 is FQGTGA in the germline V gene. In DNA, the CDR3 is TGTGCCAGCAGCCCTTTGCGGGGGGCAACCTACAATGAGCAGTTCTTC. It encodes CASSPLRGATYNEQFF.

The V call is TRBV18, the J call TRBJ2-7, with 10 bases that match TRBD2. V was clipped by 2 bases and J by 0 bases; unmatched bases: 10. The CDR3 totals 18 residues. Germline V lookup: CDR1 KGHSH, CDR2 LQKENI. This chain's CDR3 is CASSPGLAVGTTSYEQYF. DNA of the CDR3: TGTGCCAGCTCACCAGGACTAGCGGTCGGGACCACCTCCTACGAGCAGTACTTC.

The chain uses TRBV5-4 and TRBJ2-5, with 10 bases fitting TRBD2. The junction had 4 bases not matched to a gene; V was cut back by 1 base and J by 4 bases. The CDR3 has 15 amino acids. The germline gives CDR1 SGHNT, CDR2 YYREEE (reference sequence). The CDR3 here is CASSLPSGRGETQYF. DNA for the CDR3: TGTGCCAGCAGCTTGCCTAGCGGGAGAGGAGAGACCCAGTACTTC.

This chain connects TRBV5-1 to TRBJ2-1; tentative D call: TRBD2 (5 bases). Germline V CDR1 and CDR2: SGHRS, YFSETQ. V was shortened by 1 base and J by 8 bases, with 16 bases between the two germline ends. The CDR3 runs to 15 residues. CDR3 residues: CASSLTRSERDEQFF. The CDR3 DNA reads as TGCGCCAGCAGCTTGACCAGGTCGGAGAGGGATGAGCAGTTCTTC.

The chain employs TRBV9 and TRBJ1-3; D might be TRBD1 (5 bases). V was shortened by 4 bases and J by 0 bases, with 11 bases between the two germline ends. Germline CDR1 is SGDLS and CDR2 is YYNGEE. The CDR3 is made up of 15 amino acids. Here the CDR3 DNA reads TGTGCCAGCAGCTCACAACAGGTCTCTGGAAACACCATATATTTT. It yields the protein CASSSQQVSGNTIYF.

The genes are TRBV28 and TRBJ2-3, with 9 bases fitting TRBD2. The CDR3 is 17 amino acids. CDR1 is MDHEN, CDR2 SYDVKM, per germline. J lost 2 bases, V lost 3 bases, and 9 bases had no gene match. The DNA for the CDR3 is TGTGCCAGCAGTTTGATAAGACTAGCGGAGAACACAGATACGCAGTATTTT. Translated: CASSLIRLAENTDTQYF.

V is TRBV27 and J is TRBJ1-5; a weak D match, TRBD1 (5 bases). Per germline, CDR1 MNHEY and CDR2 SMNVEV (reference sequence). The CDR3 loop spans 14 amino acids. Trimming removed 1 base at V and 4 bases at J, with 8 bases between. CDR3 sequence (DNA): TGTGCCAGCAGTTTATACGGGGGTAATCAGCCCCAGCATTTT. Its protein product is CASSLYGGNQPQHF.